This is a list of T cell receptor beta chains from one sample in a study of blood T cell repertoires in COVID-19. Generated by immunoSEQ multiplex PCR, the TCRdb table keeps only in-frame clones and is missing some. The repertoire consists of 400,000 to 450,000 clones, with roughly 91% occurring once and the leading ten covering about 0.6%. Source material: PBMCs or T cells enriched from blood (not recorded which). Receptors were obtained from a man aged 18 to 30 who had recovered from COVID-19. Both conserved end residues are part of each CDR3. A D gene is named only where the DNA matches it firmly. Clone size appears in some rows only: once, few, many, or a class for an expanded clone.

abundance: -
v_gene: TRBV30
d_gene: TRBD1
j_gene: TRBJ2-5
CDR3aa: CAWSVVRTGEETQYF
CDR3nt: TGTGCCTGGAGTGTGGTCAGGACAGGGGAAGAGACCCAGTACTTC

abundance: -
v_gene: TRBV10-1
d_gene: TRBD1
j_gene: TRBJ2-7
CDR3aa: CASSEGTGGQAWYEQYF
CDR3nt: TGCGCCAGCAGTGAGGGGACAGGGGGCCAGGCCTGGTACGAGCAGTACTTC

abundance: once
v_gene: TRBV11-2
d_gene: -
j_gene: TRBJ1-2
CDR3aa: CASSLLEVNYGYTF
CDR3nt: TGTGCCAGCAGCTTACTTGAGGTTAACTATGGCTACACCTTC

abundance: -
v_gene: TRBV7-9
d_gene: -
j_gene: TRBJ2-2
CDR3aa: CASRLRTGELFF
CDR3nt: TGTGCCAGCCGCCTGAGGACCGGGGAGCTGTTTTTT

abundance: -
v_gene: TRBV15
d_gene: TRBD2
j_gene: TRBJ2-7
CDR3aa: CATSRDSGGRYEQYF
CDR3nt: TGTGCCACCAGCAGAGACTCGGGGGGGCGTTACGAGCAGTACTTC

abundance: -
v_gene: TRBV5-1
d_gene: -
j_gene: TRBJ2-2
CDR3aa: CASRPGNTGELFF
CDR3nt: TGCGCCAGCAGACCGGGGAACACCGGGGAGCTGTTTTTT

abundance: -
v_gene: TRBV5-5
d_gene: -
j_gene: TRBJ1-1
CDR3aa: CASSRIGDTEAFF
CDR3nt: TGTGCCAGCAGCCGGATTGGAGACACTGAAGCTTTCTTT

abundance: few
v_gene: TRBV7-2
d_gene: TRBD2
j_gene: TRBJ2-1
CDR3aa: CASSSPPGLASYNEQFF
CDR3nt: TGTGCCAGCAGCTCTCCACCGGGACTAGCTTCCTACAATGAGCAGTTCTTC

abundance: -
v_gene: TRBV5-1
d_gene: -
j_gene: TRBJ2-7
CDR3aa: CASSFTSHEQYF
CDR3nt: TGCGCCAGCAGCTTCACGAGCCACGAGCAGTACTTC

abundance: once
v_gene: TRBV27
d_gene: -
j_gene: TRBJ2-7
CDR3aa: CASSAQLQGWPHEQYF
CDR3nt: TGTGCCAGCAGTGCCCAACTACAGGGTTGGCCCCACGAGCAGTACTTC

abundance: -
v_gene: TRBV7-9
d_gene: -
j_gene: TRBJ2-1
CDR3aa: CASSPRLKDEQFF
CDR3nt: TGTGCCAGCAGCCCCCGACTGAAAGATGAGCAGTTCTTC

abundance: -
v_gene: TRBV28
d_gene: -
j_gene: TRBJ1-5
CDR3aa: CASTAHGVEPQHF
CDR3nt: TGTGCCAGCACCGCACATGGAGTGGAGCCCCAGCATTTT

abundance: once
v_gene: TRBV27
d_gene: TRBD2
j_gene: TRBJ2-3
CDR3aa: CASSPLREAFADTQYF
CDR3nt: TGTGCCAGCAGTCCCTTACGGGAGGCTTTCGCAGATACGCAGTATTTT

abundance: -
v_gene: TRBV9
d_gene: -
j_gene: TRBJ1-4
CDR3aa: CASSVGDATNEKLFF
CDR3nt: TGTGCCAGCAGCGTGGGAGACGCAACTAATGAAAAACTGTTTTTT

abundance: -
v_gene: TRBV4-1
d_gene: -
j_gene: TRBJ1-3
CDR3aa: CASSQGTGRFSGNTIYF
CDR3nt: TGCGCCAGCAGCCAAGGAACAGGGCGCTTCTCTGGAAACACCATATATTTT

abundance: -
v_gene: TRBV27
d_gene: -
j_gene: TRBJ2-7
CDR3aa: CASSLYFAGYEQYF
CDR3nt: TGTGCCAGCAGTTTATATTTTGCAGGATACGAGCAGTACTTC

abundance: once
v_gene: TRBV5-4
d_gene: TRBD2
j_gene: TRBJ2-3
CDR3aa: CASSFRLAGGKTDTQYF
CDR3nt: TGTGCCAGCAGCTTCAGACTAGCGGGAGGGAAGACAGATACGCAGTATTTT

abundance: -
v_gene: TRBV23-1
d_gene: -
j_gene: TRBJ2-7
CDR3aa: CASSMPDSGTNYEQYF
CDR3nt: TGCGCCAGCAGTATGCCCGATTCCGGGACAAACTACGAGCAGTACTTC

abundance: -
v_gene: TRBV9
d_gene: TRBD1
j_gene: TRBJ1-1
CDR3aa: CASSVGQGSEAFF
CDR3nt: TGTGCCAGCAGCGTAGGACAGGGCTCTGAAGCTTTCTTT

abundance: -
v_gene: TRBV2
d_gene: TRBD1
j_gene: TRBJ1-5
CDR3aa: CASSADRESNQPQHF
CDR3nt: TGTGCCAGCAGTGCGGACAGGGAGAGCAATCAGCCCCAGCATTTT

abundance: -
v_gene: TRBV7-9
d_gene: -
j_gene: TRBJ2-1
CDR3aa: CASRPDSRNEQFF
CDR3nt: TGTGCCAGCAGACCGGACAGTCGAAATGAGCAGTTCTTC

abundance: -
v_gene: TRBV2
d_gene: TRBD2
j_gene: TRBJ2-5
CDR3aa: CASSVGTNQETQYF
CDR3nt: TGTGCCAGCAGTGTTGGGACTAATCAAGAGACCCAGTACTTC

abundance: once
v_gene: TRBV30
d_gene: -
j_gene: TRBJ1-1
CDR3aa: CALKGVSLNTEAFF
CDR3nt: TGTGCCTTAAAAGGGGTCAGTTTGAACACTGAAGCTTTCTTT

abundance: -
v_gene: TRBV29-1
d_gene: TRBD1
j_gene: TRBJ1-2
CDR3aa: CSVGTANYGYTF
CDR3nt: TGCAGCGTGGGGACAGCTAACTATGGCTACACCTTC

abundance: -
v_gene: TRBV7-8
d_gene: -
j_gene: TRBJ1-5
CDR3aa: CASSSQGNSNQPQHF
CDR3nt: TGTGCCAGCAGTTCTCAGGGTAATAGCAATCAGCCCCAGCATTTT

abundance: once
v_gene: TRBV6-5
d_gene: -
j_gene: TRBJ1-3
CDR3aa: CASSSRFVLFGNTIYF
CDR3nt: TGTGCCAGCAGTTCCCGGTTTGTTTTATTCGGAAACACCATATATTTT

abundance: -
v_gene: TRBV9
d_gene: TRBD2
j_gene: TRBJ2-7
CDR3aa: CASSPGLAGYEQYF
CDR3nt: TGTGCCAGCAGTCCTGGACTAGCGGGTTACGAGCAGTACTTC

abundance: -
v_gene: TRBV7-2
d_gene: TRBD2
j_gene: TRBJ2-7
CDR3aa: CASSLLAGGQYEQYF
CDR3nt: TGTGCCAGCAGCCTACTAGCGGGGGGCCAATACGAGCAGTACTTC

abundance: -
v_gene: TRBV3-1/TRBV3-2
d_gene: -
j_gene: TRBJ1-2
CDR3aa: CASSQGPERPWDYGYTF
CDR3nt: TGTGCCAGCAGCCAAGGGCCCGAGAGGCCCTGGGACTATGGCTACACCTTC

abundance: -
v_gene: TRBV6-1
d_gene: -
j_gene: TRBJ1-1
CDR3aa: CASSGGGAGEDTEAFF
CDR3nt: TGTGCCAGCAGTGGGGGAGGGGCAGGGGAAGACACTGAAGCTTTCTTT

abundance: -
v_gene: TRBV27
d_gene: -
j_gene: TRBJ1-1
CDR3aa: CASSLSFTPNTEAFF
CDR3nt: TGTGCCAGCAGTTTATCCTTTACACCTAACACTGAAGCTTTCTTT

abundance: -
v_gene: TRBV24-1
d_gene: -
j_gene: TRBJ1-2
CDR3aa: CATSDGVQGYTF
CDR3nt: TGTGCCACCAGTGACGGAGTCCAGGGCTACACCTTC

abundance: -
v_gene: TRBV2
d_gene: TRBD1
j_gene: TRBJ1-3
CDR3aa: CASRDRGNTIYF
CDR3nt: TGTGCCAGCCGGGACAGAGGAAACACCATATATTTT

abundance: -
v_gene: TRBV11-3
d_gene: -
j_gene: TRBJ1-1
CDR3aa: CASSFFAGGNTEAFF
CDR3nt: TGTGCCAGCAGCTTTTTTGCGGGGGGGAACACTGAAGCTTTCTTT

abundance: -
v_gene: TRBV18
d_gene: TRBD2
j_gene: TRBJ2-2
CDR3aa: CASSPGLAGITGELFF
CDR3nt: TGTGCCAGCTCACCAGGGCTAGCGGGCATCACCGGGGAGCTGTTTTTT

abundance: -
v_gene: TRBV16
d_gene: -
j_gene: TRBJ1-4
CDR3aa: CASSQFRSEKLFF
CDR3nt: TGTGCCAGCAGCCAATTCAGATCGGAAAAACTGTTTTTT

abundance: -
v_gene: TRBV27
d_gene: TRBD2
j_gene: TRBJ2-2
CDR3aa: CASSWGGITVGTGELFF
CDR3nt: TGTGCCAGCAGCTGGGGGGGAATCACCGTTGGTACCGGGGAGCTGTTTTTT

abundance: -
v_gene: TRBV4-1
d_gene: -
j_gene: TRBJ1-5
CDR3aa: CASSQELRQPQHF
CDR3nt: TGCGCCAGCAGCCAAGAACTCCGGCAGCCCCAGCATTTT

abundance: -
v_gene: TRBV10-3
d_gene: -
j_gene: TRBJ1-5
CDR3aa: CAISDLGSLPQPQHF
CDR3nt: TGTGCCATCAGTGATCTGGGCAGCCTCCCCCAGCCCCAGCATTTT

abundance: -
v_gene: TRBV2
d_gene: TRBD1
j_gene: TRBJ1-5
CDR3aa: CASSGTVIGQPQHF
CDR3nt: TGTGCCAGCAGCGGGACAGTCATAGGTCAGCCCCAGCATTTT

abundance: -
v_gene: TRBV27
d_gene: -
j_gene: TRBJ1-5
CDR3aa: CASSRSPVNKQPQHF
CDR3nt: TGTGCCAGCAGTCGTAGTCCCGTTAATAAACAGCCCCAGCATTTT

abundance: -
v_gene: TRBV19
d_gene: -
j_gene: TRBJ1-5
CDR3aa: CASNPRSAGNQPQHF
CDR3nt: TGTGCCAGTAACCCAAGATCGGCGGGCAATCAGCCCCAGCATTTT

abundance: few
v_gene: TRBV7-9
d_gene: -
j_gene: TRBJ1-2
CDR3aa: CASSSSLGAANYGYTF
CDR3nt: TGTGCCAGCAGCTCTTCGTTAGGGGCTGCTAACTATGGCTACACCTTC

abundance: -
v_gene: TRBV5-6
d_gene: TRBD1
j_gene: TRBJ2-3
CDR3aa: CASSSNRGFVTDTQYF
CDR3nt: TGTGCCAGCAGTTCGAACAGGGGGTTCGTCACAGATACGCAGTATTTT

abundance: -
v_gene: TRBV7-3
d_gene: -
j_gene: TRBJ2-1
CDR3aa: CASSAQMRQGSGSYNEQFF
CDR3nt: TGTGCCAGCAGCGCCCAAATGCGACAGGGTAGCGGCTCCTACAATGAGCAGTTCTTC

abundance: -
v_gene: TRBV7-9
d_gene: TRBD2
j_gene: TRBJ2-1
CDR3aa: CASSLGLAGNYNEQFF
CDR3nt: TGTGCCAGCAGCTTAGGCCTAGCGGGAAACTACAATGAGCAGTTCTTC

abundance: -
v_gene: TRBV9
d_gene: -
j_gene: TRBJ1-2
CDR3aa: CASSGGRGVKGYTF
CDR3nt: TGTGCCAGCAGCGGAGGGCGTGGGGTAAAAGGCTACACCTTC

abundance: once
v_gene: TRBV7-4
d_gene: -
j_gene: TRBJ2-7
CDR3aa: CASSFPAGITQKMYDEQYF
CDR3nt: TGTGCCAGCAGCTTCCCAGCGGGCATCACCCAGAAAATGTACGACGAGCAGTACTTC

abundance: -
v_gene: TRBV2
d_gene: TRBD2
j_gene: TRBJ2-1
CDR3aa: CASSEELAGTYNEQFF
CDR3nt: TGTGCCAGCAGTGAAGAGCTAGCGGGGACATACAATGAGCAGTTCTTC

abundance: -
v_gene: TRBV27
d_gene: TRBD1
j_gene: TRBJ2-7
CDR3aa: CASRITGALPYEQYF
CDR3nt: TGTGCCAGCAGGATAACAGGGGCGCTTCCCTACGAGCAGTACTTC